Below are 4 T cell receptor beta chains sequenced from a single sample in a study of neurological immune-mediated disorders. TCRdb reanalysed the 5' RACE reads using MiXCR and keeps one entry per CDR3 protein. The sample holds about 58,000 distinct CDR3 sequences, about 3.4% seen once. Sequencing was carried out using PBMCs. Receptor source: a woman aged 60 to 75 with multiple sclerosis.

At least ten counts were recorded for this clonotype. The CDR3 loop is CASRRTSGELPQETQYF. CDR3 nucleotides: TGTGCCAGCAGACGGACTAGCGGGGAACTCCCCCAAGAGACCCAGTACTTC. The V gene is TRBV7-8, the J gene TRBJ2-5; TRBD2 matches 12 bases. Germline V gene sequence: CDR1 SGHVS, CDR2 FQNEAQ. Trimming took 6 bases from V and 1 from J; bases not matched to a gene: 9. The CDR3 totals 17 residues.

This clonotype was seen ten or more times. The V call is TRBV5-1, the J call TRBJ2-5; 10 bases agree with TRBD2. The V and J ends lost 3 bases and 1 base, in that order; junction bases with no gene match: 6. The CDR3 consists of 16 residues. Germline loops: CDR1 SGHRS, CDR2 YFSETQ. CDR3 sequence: CASSWGTSDLQETQYF. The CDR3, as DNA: TGCGCCAGCAGCTGGGGGACTAGCGACCTCCAAGAGACCCAGTACTTC.

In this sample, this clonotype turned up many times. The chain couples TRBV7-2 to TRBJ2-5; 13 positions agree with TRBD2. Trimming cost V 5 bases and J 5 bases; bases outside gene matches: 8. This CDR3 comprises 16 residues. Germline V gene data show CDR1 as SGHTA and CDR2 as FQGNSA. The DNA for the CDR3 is TGTGCCAGCAGCGCTTTACTAGCGGGAGGGAAGGAGACCCAGTACTTC. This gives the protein CASSALLAGGKETQYF.

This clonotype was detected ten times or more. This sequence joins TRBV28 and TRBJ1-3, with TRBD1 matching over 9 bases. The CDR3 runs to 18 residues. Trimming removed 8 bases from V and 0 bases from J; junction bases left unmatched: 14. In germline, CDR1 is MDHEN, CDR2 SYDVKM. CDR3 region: CASRFRDRVGASGNTIYF. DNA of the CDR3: TGTGCCAGCCGCTTCCGGGACAGGGTTGGGGCCTCTGGAAACACCATATATTTT.